A selection of T cell receptor beta chains follows, all from one sample in a study of Ad26.COV2.S vaccination and SARS-CoV-2 variants. The data were produced by immunoSEQ multiplex PCR, yet TCRdb's version contains in-frame clones alone and is incomplete. The table shows approximately 300,000 clones, with 70% to 90% occurring only once. This specimen was peripheral blood, taken in a trial of Ad26.COV2.S vaccine versus placebo. All receptors come from a person aged 18-60 years who received the Ad26.COV2.S COVID-19 vaccine or a placebo. Both conserved end residues are part of each CDR3. The order of the fields is D gene, V gene, clone size, J gene, CDR3 DNA, CDR3 protein. The D gene is left open where the match is weak. Expanded clones are given a class, and other clones once, few, many or no size at all.

D gene: NA; V gene: TRBV11-2; clone size: NA; J gene: TRBJ1-4; CDR3 DNA: TGTGCCAGCAGCTTAGAGAGAGGATACGAAAAACTGTTTTTT; CDR3 protein: CASSLERGYEKLFF
D gene: TRBD1; V gene: TRBV3-1/TRBV3-2; clone size: NA; J gene: TRBJ1-6; CDR3 DNA: TGTGCCAGCAGCCTCGGGACAGGGGGCGCAGGTAATTCACCCCTCCACTTT; CDR3 protein: CASSLGTGGAGNSPLHF
D gene: NA; V gene: TRBV29-1; clone size: many; J gene: TRBJ2-7; CDR3 DNA: TGCAGCGTTGAATGGGGGGTGGCCTACGAGCAGTACTTC; CDR3 protein: CSVEWGVAYEQYF
D gene: NA; V gene: TRBV11-2; clone size: NA; J gene: TRBJ2-5; CDR3 DNA: TGTGCCAGCAGCTTAGTCGGCCGAGAGACCCAGTACTTC; CDR3 protein: CASSLVGRETQYF
D gene: NA; V gene: TRBV7-9; clone size: NA; J gene: TRBJ1-2; CDR3 DNA: TGTGCCAGCAGCTTCCCCGGAATCGCTAACTATGGCTACACCTTC; CDR3 protein: CASSFPGIANYGYTF
D gene: NA; V gene: TRBV19; clone size: NA; J gene: TRBJ1-3; CDR3 DNA: TGTGCCAGTAGTAGCGTGTCGGGAAACACCATATATTTT; CDR3 protein: CASSSVSGNTIYF
D gene: NA; V gene: TRBV12-5; clone size: NA; J gene: TRBJ1-1; CDR3 DNA: TGTGCTAGTGGCGCCGGGCCGGGCATGAACACTGAAGCTTTCTTT; CDR3 protein: CASGAGPGMNTEAFF
D gene: NA; V gene: TRBV6-5; clone size: NA; J gene: TRBJ2-7; CDR3 DNA: TGTGCCAGCAGGTATACAGGGATACAGTACTTC; CDR3 protein: CASRYTGIQYF
D gene: NA; V gene: TRBV21-1; clone size: NA; J gene: TRBJ2-3; CDR3 DNA: TGTGCCAGCAGCAAAAAGGACAGGGGAGAGGCAGATACGCAGTATTTT; CDR3 protein: CASSKKDRGEADTQYF
D gene: NA; V gene: TRBV11-3; clone size: NA; J gene: TRBJ2-3; CDR3 DNA: TGTGCCAGCAGCCTAGGGCGTGAGGTTTCGGTGGATACGCAGTATTTT; CDR3 protein: CASSLGREVSVDTQYF
D gene: TRBD1; V gene: TRBV5-1; clone size: NA; J gene: TRBJ2-1; CDR3 DNA: TGCGCCAGCAGCTGGGGACAGGCTACAACCAATGAGCAGTTCTTC; CDR3 protein: CASSWGQATTNEQFF
D gene: NA; V gene: TRBV28; clone size: NA; J gene: TRBJ1-4; CDR3 DNA: TGTGCCAGCAGTTTATCCGGGACGGATGAAAAACTGTTTTTT; CDR3 protein: CASSLSGTDEKLFF
D gene: NA; V gene: TRBV21-1; clone size: NA; J gene: TRBJ2-3; CDR3 DNA: TGTGCCAGCAGCAAGGGACTAGCGGGGAGCACAGATACGCAGTATTTT; CDR3 protein: CASSKGLAGSTDTQYF
D gene: NA; V gene: TRBV9; clone size: NA; J gene: TRBJ1-3; CDR3 DNA: TGTGCCAGCAGCGGGACCTCCGGGCCTCGAAACACCATATATTTT; CDR3 protein: CASSGTSGPRNTIYF
D gene: TRBD1; V gene: TRBV6-1; clone size: NA; J gene: TRBJ1-3; CDR3 DNA: TGTGCCAGCAGTGAAGGTCCGGGACAGGGGGCTGGGAGTGGAAACACCATATATTTT; CDR3 protein: CASSEGPGQGAGSGNTIYF
D gene: NA; V gene: TRBV7-9; clone size: NA; J gene: TRBJ2-1; CDR3 DNA: TGTGCCAGCAGCGGGCAGTACAATGAGCAGTTCTTC; CDR3 protein: CASSGQYNEQFF
D gene: NA; V gene: TRBV2; clone size: NA; J gene: TRBJ1-1; CDR3 DNA: TGTGCCAGCAGTGTCTTAAGCGAAGCTTTCTTT; CDR3 protein: CASSVLSEAFF